These T cell receptor beta chains were read from a single sample in a study of blood T cells in healthy people across ages. Via MiXCR, TCRdb re-called the 5' RACE reads, giving one row per CDR3 protein. Altogether over a million distinct CDR3 sequences are present, 35% to 50% being singletons, with the ten largest covering approximately 17%. Sequenced sample: blood. The source is a woman in her sixties or seventies in good health. Both conserved end residues are part of each CDR3. Fields, in order: V gene, clone size, J gene, CDR3 length, D gene, CDR3 DNA, CDR3 protein. A D gene is named only where the DNA matches it firmly. Part of the rows lack a size; the others show once, few, many or a class for expanded clones.

V: TRBV20-1
size: few
J: TRBJ2-7
length: 13
D: TRBD1
DNA: TGCAGTGCTGTCCGGGACAGGTCATACGAGCAGTACTTC
CDR3: CSAVRDRSYEQYF

V: TRBV10-3
size: many
J: TRBJ2-1
length: 15
D: TRBD2
DNA: TGTGCCATCAGTACCACCGCGGGAGGGGGGGATGAGCAGTTCTTC
CDR3: CAISTTAGGGDEQFF

V: TRBV5-1
size: .
J: TRBJ2-3
length: 15
D: .
DNA: TGCGCCAGCAGCAACGGACCGGAGGAGCCAGATACGCAGTATTTT
CDR3: CASSNGPEEPDTQYF

V: TRBV6-2/TRBV6-3
size: .
J: TRBJ2-5
length: 17
D: TRBD2
DNA: TGTGCCAGCAGTAGGGACCTAGCGGGAGGGCCCGTAGAGACCCAGTACTTC
CDR3: CASSRDLAGGPVETQYF

V: TRBV2
size: .
J: TRBJ2-7
length: 16
D: TRBD1
DNA: TGTGCCAGCAGCTACCCCCGGGACAGGAGTCCCTACGAGCAGTACTTC
CDR3: CASSYPRDRSPYEQYF

V: TRBV4-2
size: .
J: TRBJ2-7
length: 15
D: TRBD2
DNA: TGTGCCAGCAGCCAAGTTGCAGCGGGAGCCTACGGGCAGTACTTC
CDR3: CASSQVAAGAYGQYF

V: TRBV7-6
size: .
J: TRBJ2-5
length: 15
D: TRBD1
DNA: TGTGCCAGCAGCTTTCGGGACAGGGGATGGGAGACCCAGTACTTC
CDR3: CASSFRDRGWETQYF

V: TRBV27
size: few
J: TRBJ2-1
length: 14
D: .
DNA: TGTGCCAGCAGTTTATTTATAGTTAACAATGAGCAGTTCTTC
CDR3: CASSLFIVNNEQFF

V: TRBV5-6
size: few
J: TRBJ2-4
length: 14
D: .
DNA: TGTGCCAGCAGCCCGGGCACTAGTCCAGACATTCAGTACTTC
CDR3: CASSPGTSPDIQYF

V: TRBV10-3
size: few
J: TRBJ2-7
length: 12
D: .
DNA: TGTGCCATCAGTGAGGTCGCCTACGAGCAGTACTTC
CDR3: CAISEVAYEQYF

V: TRBV6-5
size: .
J: TRBJ2-3
length: 16
D: TRBD1
DNA: TGTGCCAGCAGGGCAGGACAGGGATCGTACACAGATACGCAGTATTTT
CDR3: CASRAGQGSYTDTQYF

V: TRBV11-2
size: .
J: TRBJ2-5
length: 16
D: TRBD2
DNA: TGTGCCAGCAGCTTAGGGACTAGCGGGGTTGTTGAGACCCAGTACTTC
CDR3: CASSLGTSGVVETQYF

V: TRBV27
size: many
J: TRBJ1-2
length: 14
D: .
DNA: TGTGCCAGCAGTTTAGCTCCAGTAAACTATGGCTACACCTTC
CDR3: CASSLAPVNYGYTF

V: TRBV24-1
size: few
J: TRBJ2-1
length: 15
D: .
DNA: TGTGCCACCAGTGATCAGCGACAGATGGTCGATGAGCAGTTCTTC
CDR3: CATSDQRQMVDEQFF

V: TRBV29-1
size: many
J: TRBJ2-1
length: 13
D: .
DNA: TGCAGCGGTGGCTCCACAGGGAACAATGAGCAGTTCTTC
CDR3: CSGGSTGNNEQFF

V: TRBV11-2
size: .
J: TRBJ1-1
length: 16
D: TRBD1
DNA: TGTGCCAGCAGCCTCGGGACAGGGGTTCTGAACACTGAAGCTTTCTTT
CDR3: CASSLGTGVLNTEAFF

V: TRBV7-2
size: .
J: TRBJ2-3
length: 17
D: .
DNA: TGTGCCAGCAGCCCCCCGATCGAAGGGTCGAGCGCAGATACGCAGTATTTT
CDR3: CASSPPIEGSSADTQYF

V: TRBV15
size: .
J: TRBJ2-1
length: 15
D: TRBD2
DNA: TGTGCCACCATGGGTGGCGGGAGGGTACACAATGAGCAGTTCTTC
CDR3: CATMGGGRVHNEQFF

V: TRBV5-5
size: few
J: TRBJ1-5
length: 16
D: .
DNA: TGTGCCAGCAGCTTGAACGCTACGTATAGCAATCAGCCCCAGCATTTT
CDR3: CASSLNATYSNQPQHF

V: TRBV7-2
size: few
J: TRBJ1-2
length: 15
D: TRBD1
DNA: TGTGCCAGCAGCCTATGGGACAGCTCTAACTATGGCTACACCTTC
CDR3: CASSLWDSSNYGYTF

V: TRBV10-3
size: .
J: TRBJ2-1
length: 15
D: .
DNA: TGTGCCATCAGGTCGGGAGCGCGGGGAAGCAATGAGCAGTTCTTC
CDR3: CAIRSGARGSNEQFF

V: TRBV11-2
size: few
J: TRBJ2-7
length: 14
D: .
DNA: TGTGCCAGCAGCTGGACCGGGACAAACTACGAGCAGTACTTC
CDR3: CASSWTGTNYEQYF

V: TRBV20-1
size: few
J: TRBJ2-5
length: 15
D: .
DNA: TGCAGTGCTAATCCCCTCGGCCCTAACCAAGAGACCCAGTACTTC
CDR3: CSANPLGPNQETQYF

V: TRBV7-3
size: .
J: TRBJ2-5
length: 12
D: .
DNA: TGTGCCAGCAGCTACCACAAGACGTCACAGTACTTC
CDR3: CASSYHKTSQYF

V: TRBV7-8
size: .
J: TRBJ2-3
length: 21
D: TRBD1
DNA: TGTGCCAGCAGCTTAGGTTATCCGGGACAGGGGGCGGGGAAGGGCACAGATACGCAGTATTTT
CDR3: CASSLGYPGQGAGKGTDTQYF

V: TRBV11-2
size: few
J: TRBJ2-3
length: 15
D: .
DNA: TGTGCCAGCAGCATAAGCGCTAGCGGCACAGATACGCAGTATTTT
CDR3: CASSISASGTDTQYF

V: TRBV4-2
size: .
J: TRBJ2-7
length: 17
D: TRBD2
DNA: TGTGCCAGCAGCCAAGACCGAGCGGCTAGCGGGAGGTACGAGCAGTACTTC
CDR3: CASSQDRAASGRYEQYF

V: TRBV2
size: .
J: TRBJ2-5
length: 13
D: .
DNA: TGTGCCAGCGGGTACATCACGCAGGAGACCCAGTACTTC
CDR3: CASGYITQETQYF

V: TRBV6-2/TRBV6-3
size: .
J: TRBJ2-3
length: 14
D: TRBD1
DNA: TGTGCCAGCAATAGGGACAGGCGCACAGATACGCAGTATTTT
CDR3: CASNRDRRTDTQYF

V: TRBV7-9
size: few
J: TRBJ2-7
length: 15
D: .
DNA: TGTGCCAGCAGCTTCATGGACCCCGGGAGATACGAGCAGTACTTC
CDR3: CASSFMDPGRYEQYF

V: TRBV28
size: .
J: TRBJ2-1
length: 15
D: .
DNA: TGTGCCAGCAGCTTAAGGGGCTTTGGTTGGAATGAGCAGTTCTTC
CDR3: CASSLRGFGWNEQFF

V: TRBV5-1
size: .
J: TRBJ2-3
length: 16
D: .
DNA: TGCGCCAGCAGCTCGGGACGGGACCCTAACACAGATACGCAGTATTTT
CDR3: CASSSGRDPNTDTQYF

V: TRBV4-1
size: many
J: TRBJ2-5
length: 15
D: .
DNA: TGCGCCAGCAGCCAAGTTGACGGGCCTCAAGAGACCCAGTACTTC
CDR3: CASSQVDGPQETQYF

V: TRBV20-1
size: .
J: TRBJ2-5
length: 15
D: .
DNA: TGCAGTGCTAGAGATCTATCGCAGGGCCAAGAGACCCAGTACTTC
CDR3: CSARDLSQGQETQYF

V: TRBV29-1
size: .
J: TRBJ2-7
length: 14
D: TRBD2
DNA: TGCAGCGTAAAGACTAGCGGGGTTACCTACGAGCAGTACTTC
CDR3: CSVKTSGVTYEQYF

V: TRBV29-1
size: .
J: TRBJ2-7
length: 12
D: .
DNA: TGCAGCGTTAGTACCCCCTCCTACGAGCAGTACTTC
CDR3: CSVSTPSYEQYF

V: TRBV20-1
size: .
J: TRBJ2-1
length: 13
D: .
DNA: TGCAGTGCTCCTGAGCTAGCGAGGGATGAGCAGTTCTTC
CDR3: CSAPELARDEQFF

V: TRBV6-6
size: .
J: TRBJ2-5
length: 13
D: .
DNA: TGTGCCAGCAGTTCCCGATCTTGGGAGACCCAGTACTTC
CDR3: CASSSRSWETQYF

V: TRBV2
size: .
J: TRBJ2-1
length: 16
D: TRBD1
DNA: TGTGCCAGCAGTGTGGTGGGACAGGGTACATACAATGAGCAGTTCTTC
CDR3: CASSVVGQGTYNEQFF

V: TRBV12-3/TRBV12-4
size: few
J: TRBJ1-6
length: 15
D: .
DNA: TGTGCCAGCAGTTCACAAGGACTGCCAAATTCACCCCTCCACTTT
CDR3: CASSSQGLPNSPLHF

V: TRBV6-1
size: .
J: TRBJ2-3
length: 13
D: TRBD2
DNA: TGTGCCAGCAATACTAGCGCTGGGGCTACGCAGTATTTT
CDR3: CASNTSAGATQYF

V: TRBV6-5
size: .
J: TRBJ2-7
length: 15
D: TRBD2
DNA: TGTGCCAGCAGTTATTTCGGGACTAGCATCTACGAGCAGTACTTC
CDR3: CASSYFGTSIYEQYF

V: TRBV20-1
size: .
J: TRBJ1-5
length: 14
D: .
DNA: TGCAGTGCAGTTCCCCCATTGGGTAATCAGCCCCAGCATTTT
CDR3: CSAVPPLGNQPQHF

V: TRBV4-1
size: few
J: TRBJ1-1
length: 15
D: .
DNA: TGCGCCAGCAGCCAAGGAGGGCCGACAGCCACTGAAGCTTTCTTT
CDR3: CASSQGGPTATEAFF

V: TRBV7-8
size: many
J: TRBJ2-5
length: 12
D: .
DNA: TGTGCCAGCAGCTCAGTCAAGGAGACCCAGTACTTC
CDR3: CASSSVKETQYF

V: TRBV9
size: few
J: TRBJ2-7
length: 15
D: .
DNA: TGTGCCAGCAGCGCCTCTGGCGGACTCTCCTACGAGCAGTACTTC
CDR3: CASSASGGLSYEQYF

V: TRBV7-2
size: .
J: TRBJ2-7
length: 13
D: .
DNA: TGTGCCAGCAGCCCAATAGGTTTCTACGAGCAGTACTTC
CDR3: CASSPIGFYEQYF

V: TRBV29-1
size: many
J: TRBJ2-5
length: 11
D: TRBD1
DNA: TGCAGCGTTGCCAGGGGGGAGACCCAGTACTTC
CDR3: CSVARGETQYF

V: TRBV7-9
size: .
J: TRBJ1-1
length: 12
D: .
DNA: TGTGCCAGCAGCATCAGGGAGACTGAAGCTTTCTTT
CDR3: CASSIRETEAFF

V: TRBV20-1
size: .
J: TRBJ2-1
length: 14
D: TRBD2
DNA: TGCAGTGCTAGCCTAGCGGGAGACTACAATGAGCAGTTCTTC
CDR3: CSASLAGDYNEQFF

V: TRBV6-1
size: .
J: TRBJ2-1
length: 20
D: TRBD2
DNA: TGTGCCAGCAGTGAAATAACTAGCGGGAGTATAGGGAGCTCCTACAATGAGCAGTTCTTC
CDR3: CASSEITSGSIGSSYNEQFF

V: TRBV7-3
size: few
J: TRBJ2-1
length: 13
D: .
DNA: TGTGCCAGCAGCTTTAGCCCAAACAATGAGCAGTTCTTC
CDR3: CASSFSPNNEQFF